These T cell receptor beta chains were read from a single sample in a study of T-cell memory formation after mild COVID-19. One entry per CDR3 protein, called by TCRdb with MiXCR from the 5' RACE reads. The table lists around 300,000 distinct CDR3 sequences, about 13% of them singletons. The material sequenced was PBMCs or a T cell subset sorted from them (not recorded which). These receptors were collected from a man aged 18 to 30 who had mild COVID-19 (a few samples of this study predate the infection). Cell type and time point are not known. Both conserved end residues are part of each CDR3. D genes are given only for firm matches. Size is omitted from some rows. Given values are once, few, many or a class for expanded clones.

V: TRBV6-1; size: NA; D: NA; J: TRBJ1-5; DNA: TGTGCCAGCACGAGGGGCCATCAGCCCCAGCATTTT; CDR3: CASTRGHQPQHF
V: TRBV29-1; size: few; D: NA; J: TRBJ1-1; DNA: TGCAGCGTCAGGGAGCCGATGAACACTGAAGCTTTCTTT; CDR3: CSVREPMNTEAFF
V: TRBV29-1; size: NA; D: NA; J: TRBJ2-1; DNA: TGCAGCGTTGTCCTGCGGACTAAGGACAATGAGCAGTTCTTC; CDR3: CSVVLRTKDNEQFF
V: TRBV9; size: few; D: NA; J: TRBJ2-2; DNA: TGTGCCAGCAGCGTAGACTCAGGGGTTGCCGGGGAGCTGTTTTTT; CDR3: CASSVDSGVAGELFF
V: TRBV14; size: NA; D: NA; J: TRBJ2-3; DNA: TGTGCCAGCAGCCCCGGGACCGCGCGATACACAGATACGCAGTATTTT; CDR3: CASSPGTARYTDTQYF
V: TRBV20-1; size: few; D: TRBD1; J: TRBJ1-5; DNA: TGCAGTGCGAACGACAGGGGAGGGCTTAGTGGGCCCCAGCATTTT; CDR3: CSANDRGGLSGPQHF
V: TRBV7-2; size: many; D: TRBD1; J: TRBJ2-1; DNA: TGTGCCAGCAGACCGCCGGGACAGGGGGTAGCCGATGAGCAGTTCTTC; CDR3: CASRPPGQGVADEQFF
V: TRBV6-4; size: NA; D: TRBD1; J: TRBJ1-6; DNA: TGTGCCAGCTCGGCCAGGGGGGATAATTCACCCCTCCACTTT; CDR3: CASSARGDNSPLHF
V: TRBV10-1; size: few; D: NA; J: TRBJ2-3; DNA: TGCGCCAGCAGTGAAAGGGTTGTCCGCAGGGATACGCAGTATTTT; CDR3: CASSERVVRRDTQYF
V: TRBV6-5; size: NA; D: TRBD1; J: TRBJ2-3; DNA: TGTGCCAGCAGTTACACAGGGGGTCTAACAGATACGCAGTATTTT; CDR3: CASSYTGGLTDTQYF
V: TRBV6-5; size: NA; D: NA; J: TRBJ1-1; DNA: TGTGCCAGCGGGCCGTCTCTTCTCACTGAAGCTTTCTTT; CDR3: CASGPSLLTEAFF
V: TRBV4-3; size: NA; D: NA; J: TRBJ1-2; DNA: TGCGCCAGCAGCCAAGATTGGCAGGCGTTTAACTATGGCTGCACCTTC; CDR3: CASSQDWQAFNYGCTF
V: TRBV12-3/TRBV12-4; size: NA; D: TRBD1; J: TRBJ1-5; DNA: TGTGCCAGCACGGGGGACAGGGGTCGCAATCAGCCCCAGCATTTT; CDR3: CASTGDRGRNQPQHF
V: TRBV7-3; size: NA; D: TRBD1; J: TRBJ2-3; DNA: TGTGCCAGCAGCTTAAATCAGGGGACAGGGCGGTTTAATCAGGTTCGATTT; CDR3: CASSLNQGTGRFNQVRF
V: TRBV4-2; size: NA; D: NA; J: TRBJ2-1; DNA: TGTGCCAGCAGCCCTAGGGGGGGTGCGAGCTCCTACAATGAGCAGTTCTTC; CDR3: CASSPRGGASSYNEQFF
V: TRBV7-9; size: few; D: NA; J: TRBJ2-5; DNA: TGTGCCAGCAGCTTTTGGACGTACTTAGAGACCCAGTACTTC; CDR3: CASSFWTYLETQYF
V: TRBV20-1; size: NA; D: NA; J: TRBJ2-7; DNA: TGCAGTGCGGGTGGGGGCTACGAGCAGTACTTC; CDR3: CSAGGGYEQYF
V: TRBV6-2/TRBV6-3; size: few; D: NA; J: TRBJ2-3; DNA: TGTGCCAGCAGGAGGGCGGGGGCCACAGATACGCAGTATTTT; CDR3: CASRRAGATDTQYF
V: TRBV7-2; size: few; D: TRBD1; J: TRBJ2-1; DNA: TGTGCCAGCAGGGGATCCGGGACAGGGGGCGTTGAGCAGTTCTTC; CDR3: CASRGSGTGGVEQFF
V: TRBV14; size: NA; D: TRBD1; J: TRBJ1-1; DNA: TGTGCCAGCATCCAAGAAAGACAGGGAGAAGCTTTCTTT; CDR3: CASIQERQGEAFF
V: TRBV5-5; size: NA; D: NA; J: TRBJ2-3; DNA: TGTGCCACCAAGTCCTTAGGCACAGATACGCAGTATTTT; CDR3: CATKSLGTDTQYF
V: TRBV7-2; size: NA; D: NA; J: TRBJ1-2; DNA: TGTGCCAGCAGCTTTTATCAGGGATCCCGTATTGGCTACACCTTC; CDR3: CASSFYQGSRIGYTF
V: TRBV30; size: NA; D: TRBD1; J: TRBJ2-7; DNA: TGTGCCTGGAGTTCATTGGACAGGGCCCAAGGTTACGAGCAGTACTTC; CDR3: CAWSSLDRAQGYEQYF
V: TRBV19; size: many; D: NA; J: TRBJ2-1; DNA: TGTGCCAGTAGTATTGGCGGCTATTTCGCTGCCTACAATGAGCAGTTCTTC; CDR3: CASSIGGYFAAYNEQFF
V: TRBV10-3; size: NA; D: NA; J: TRBJ1-2; DNA: TGTGCCATCTCCGCGGCGGAGGGAGATGGCTACACCTTC; CDR3: CAISAAEGDGYTF
V: TRBV20-1; size: few; D: NA; J: TRBJ2-3; DNA: TGCAGTGCTAGAGGCCCAATTAGGGAGGGGGCACCAGATACGCAGTATTTT; CDR3: CSARGPIREGAPDTQYF
V: TRBV20-1; size: few; D: NA; J: TRBJ2-7; DNA: TGCAGTGCCCCCGAGCAGGGGTTGCGAGAGCAGTACTTC; CDR3: CSAPEQGLREQYF
V: TRBV20-1; size: few; D: TRBD1; J: TRBJ1-6; DNA: TGCAGTGCTAGGATCACAGGGGGAAATTCACCCCTCCACTTT; CDR3: CSARITGGNSPLHF
V: TRBV20-1; size: NA; D: NA; J: TRBJ1-2; DNA: TGCAGTGCTAGGGGGGGGGTTTATGGCTACACCTTC; CDR3: CSARGGVYGYTF
V: TRBV30; size: few; D: TRBD1; J: TRBJ2-7; DNA: TGTGCCTGGAGGCCGGGACAGGGAATCGAGCAGTACTTC; CDR3: CAWRPGQGIEQYF
V: TRBV11-2; size: NA; D: TRBD2; J: TRBJ2-5; DNA: TGTGCCAGCAGCTCCCAGGGAGCGGGGGGCCAAGAGACCCAGTACTTC; CDR3: CASSSQGAGGQETQYF
V: TRBV10-3; size: few; D: NA; J: TRBJ1-5; DNA: TGTGCCATCATGGCGGGCCAAGATCAGCCCCAGCATTTT; CDR3: CAIMAGQDQPQHF
V: TRBV24-1; size: few; D: NA; J: TRBJ2-2; DNA: TGTGCCACCAGTGATCCCTCTCTGGGGGCGAACACCGGGGAGCTGTTTTTT; CDR3: CATSDPSLGANTGELFF
V: TRBV27; size: few; D: TRBD1; J: TRBJ2-6; DNA: TGTGCCAGCAGTTCAGGGACAGGACTCTCTGGGGCCAACGTCCTGACTTTC; CDR3: CASSSGTGLSGANVLTF
V: TRBV4-3; size: NA; D: TRBD1; J: TRBJ1-3; DNA: TGCGCCAGCAGTTACTCTCCGGGACAGGGGGGGCCTGGAAACACCATATATTTT; CDR3: CASSYSPGQGGPGNTIYF
V: TRBV11-2; size: few; D: NA; J: TRBJ2-2; DNA: TGTGCCAGCAGCTGGGGGGACGACACCGGGGAGCTGTTTTTT; CDR3: CASSWGDDTGELFF
V: TRBV19; size: few; D: NA; J: TRBJ2-6; DNA: TGTGCCAGCGGCAGAGGGGCCAACGTCCTGACTTTC; CDR3: CASGRGANVLTF
V: TRBV27; size: NA; D: TRBD1; J: TRBJ1-1; DNA: TGTGCCAGCAGTCCCCTTTTTAGGACAGGGGAAACTGAAGCTTTCTTT; CDR3: CASSPLFRTGETEAFF
V: TRBV25-1; size: NA; D: TRBD1; J: TRBJ2-7; DNA: TGTGCCAGCAGTGTGGGGGACAGGGCCGGATACGAGCAGTACTTC; CDR3: CASSVGDRAGYEQYF
V: TRBV27; size: NA; D: NA; J: TRBJ2-2; DNA: TGTGCCAGTCAACTAGGGGTAGTGGGTACCGGGGAGCTGTTTTTT; CDR3: CASQLGVVGTGELFF
V: TRBV7-9; size: NA; D: NA; J: TRBJ2-6; DNA: TGTGCCAGCAGCTTCAACGGGGCCAACGTCCTGACTTTC; CDR3: CASSFNGANVLTF
V: TRBV12-3/TRBV12-4; size: few; D: NA; J: TRBJ1-2; DNA: TGTGCCAGCAGTTTCGCGGGGCTCGCAGGTGGCTACACCTTC; CDR3: CASSFAGLAGGYTF
V: TRBV6-5; size: few; D: NA; J: TRBJ1-1; DNA: TGTGCCAGCAGAACAAGGCTAGATTATACTGAAGCTTTCTTT; CDR3: CASRTRLDYTEAFF
V: TRBV4-2; size: NA; D: NA; J: TRBJ2-5; DNA: TGTGCCAGCAGCCAAGAGCAGGGGATGAGGGAGACCCAGTACTTC; CDR3: CASSQEQGMRETQYF
V: TRBV27; size: few; D: NA; J: TRBJ2-7; DNA: TGTGCCAGCAAGTGGTCAACGAACTCCTACGAGCAGTACTTC; CDR3: CASKWSTNSYEQYF
V: TRBV27; size: few; D: TRBD1; J: TRBJ2-1; DNA: TGTGCCAGCAAAGGTCCCCCCCAGGGGGTGGTCTGGGTAGGTAATGAGCAGTTCTTC; CDR3: CASKGPPQGVVWVGNEQFF
V: TRBV4-3; size: NA; D: NA; J: TRBJ1-2; DNA: TGCGCCAGCAGCCAAGATACTCCCCGGGGGATCTATGGCTACACCTTC; CDR3: CASSQDTPRGIYGYTF
V: TRBV7-9; size: NA; D: NA; J: TRBJ1-1; DNA: TGTGCCAGCACCCAGGCGCCCGAAACTTTCTTT; CDR3: CASTQAPETFF
V: TRBV2; size: NA; D: NA; J: TRBJ1-2; DNA: TGTGCCAGCAGTGAAGAAGTGGGGACCTATGGCTACGCCTTC; CDR3: CASSEEVGTYGYAF
V: TRBV20-1; size: few; D: NA; J: TRBJ2-3; DNA: TGCAGTGCTAGGGGCCAGGGGAGCACAGATACGCAGTATTTT; CDR3: CSARGQGSTDTQYF
V: TRBV2; size: NA; D: NA; J: TRBJ2-1; DNA: TGTGCCAGCAGTGACAGGGGCGTTGAGCAGTTCTTC; CDR3: CASSDRGVEQFF
V: TRBV7-3; size: many; D: NA; J: TRBJ2-7; DNA: TGTGCCAGCAGCTTATCTTCGGGTTACGAGCAGTACTTC; CDR3: CASSLSSGYEQYF
V: TRBV30; size: many; D: TRBD2; J: TRBJ2-3; DNA: TGTGCCTGGAGTCCCGACCTCGGGACTAGATTGTCCGATACGCAGTATTTT; CDR3: CAWSPDLGTRLSDTQYF
V: TRBV7-9; size: NA; D: NA; J: TRBJ2-7; DNA: TGTGCCAGCAGCTCAGGGGTCCTGTACGAGCAGTACTTC; CDR3: CASSSGVLYEQYF
V: TRBV7-6; size: NA; D: TRBD2; J: TRBJ2-3; DNA: TGTGCCAGCAGCTTAACCTGGACTAGCGGGAGATACACAGATACGCAGTATTTT; CDR3: CASSLTWTSGRYTDTQYF
V: TRBV29-1; size: NA; D: NA; J: TRBJ2-7; DNA: TGCAGCGTCGGGACTCCAGGATCCTACGAGCAGTACTTC; CDR3: CSVGTPGSYEQYF
V: TRBV4-3; size: few; D: NA; J: TRBJ1-5; DNA: TGCGCCAGCAGCCAAGATAGCAGCCGGCAGCAGCCCCAGCATTTT; CDR3: CASSQDSSRQQPQHF
V: TRBV12-3/TRBV12-4; size: NA; D: NA; J: TRBJ2-1; DNA: TGTGCCAGCAGACCTTACGGCCCTAGCGACAATGAGCAGTTCTTC; CDR3: CASRPYGPSDNEQFF